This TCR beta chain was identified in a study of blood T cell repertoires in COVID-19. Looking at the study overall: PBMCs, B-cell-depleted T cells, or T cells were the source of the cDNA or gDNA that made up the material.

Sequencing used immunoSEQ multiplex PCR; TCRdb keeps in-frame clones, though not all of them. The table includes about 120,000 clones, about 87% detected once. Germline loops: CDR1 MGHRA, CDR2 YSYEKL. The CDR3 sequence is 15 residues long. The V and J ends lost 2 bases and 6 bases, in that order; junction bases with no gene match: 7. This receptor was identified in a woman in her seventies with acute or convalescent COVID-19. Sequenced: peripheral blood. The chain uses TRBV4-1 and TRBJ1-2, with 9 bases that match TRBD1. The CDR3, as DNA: TGCGCCAGCAGCCAACCGGGACAGGGTAAGAATGGCTACACCTTC. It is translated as CASSQPGQGKNGYTF.